This T cell receptor (beta chain) is from a study of cytomegalovirus exposure and HLA in healthy donors. Findings and limits, study-wide: 16,951 TCR beta sequences were associated with HLA alleles at 0.05 false discovery rate in a later analysis. The classifier was said to identify cytomegalovirus status with high specificity and sensitivity.

Per the germline V gene, CDR1 is SGHAT and CDR2 is FQDESV (reference sequence). The CDR3 loop spans 12 amino acids. Trimming took 5 bases from V and 4 from J, leaving 9 bases between them. This PCR relied on a set of 60 Vbeta primers and 13 Jbeta primers. Produced via immunoSEQ multiplex PCR; TCRdb's table is partial and in-frame only. The sample shows roughly 180,000 clones, approximately 83% of them seen only once. With respect to this clone: What it binds is unknown.

This rearrangement joins TRBV11-1 to TRBJ2-7; TRBD1 might be the D (5 bases). This clonotype originated in a boy younger than 10 in good health and CMV-seronegative. Sample: PBMCs. CDR3 amino acids: CASSPQGYEQYF. In DNA form, the CDR3 reads TGTGCCAGCAGCCCGCAGGGATACGAGCAGTACTTC.